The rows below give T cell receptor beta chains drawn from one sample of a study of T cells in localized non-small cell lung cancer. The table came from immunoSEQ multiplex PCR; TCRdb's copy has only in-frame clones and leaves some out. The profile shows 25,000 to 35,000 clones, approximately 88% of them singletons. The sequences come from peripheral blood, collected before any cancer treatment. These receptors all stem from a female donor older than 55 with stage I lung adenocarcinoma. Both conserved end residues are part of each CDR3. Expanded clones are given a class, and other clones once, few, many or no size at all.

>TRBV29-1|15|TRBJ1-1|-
CSVRDGEFWNTEAFF
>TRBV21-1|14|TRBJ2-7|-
CASSKKGGGSEQYF
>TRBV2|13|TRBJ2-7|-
CASRTDGTYEQYF
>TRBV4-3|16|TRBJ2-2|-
CASSRKRGGDTGELFF
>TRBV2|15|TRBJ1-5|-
CASSEGGQYNQPQHF
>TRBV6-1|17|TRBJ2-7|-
CASSEEGWTAGSHEQYF
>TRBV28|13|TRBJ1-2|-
CASRDQGNYGYTF
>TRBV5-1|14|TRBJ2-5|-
CASSLGAGLKTQYF
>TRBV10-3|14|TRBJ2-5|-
CAIRGDRGQETQYF
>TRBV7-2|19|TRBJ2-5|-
CASSSQPGLAGGPSETQYF
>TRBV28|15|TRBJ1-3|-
CASSPPRISGNTIYF
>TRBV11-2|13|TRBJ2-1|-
CASSPDRYNEQFF
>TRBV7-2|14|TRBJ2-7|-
CASSSDVGHAEQYF
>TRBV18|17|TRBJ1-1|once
CASSPPTGQKGGTEAFF
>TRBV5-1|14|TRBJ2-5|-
CASSLGTGGETQYF
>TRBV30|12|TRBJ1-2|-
CAWTVGGLGYTF
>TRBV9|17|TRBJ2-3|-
CASSGGLAGSGTDTQYF
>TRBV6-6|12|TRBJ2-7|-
CASSSSDYEQYF
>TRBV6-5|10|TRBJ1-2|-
CASSSRRDIF
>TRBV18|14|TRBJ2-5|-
CASSPSGGQETQYF
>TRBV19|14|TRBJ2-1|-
CASSIWGQGDEQFF
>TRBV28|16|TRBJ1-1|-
CASSVDSSPIGSEAFF
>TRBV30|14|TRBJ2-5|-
CAWRLAGAAETQYF
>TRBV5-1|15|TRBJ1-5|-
CASSYWFGANQPQHF
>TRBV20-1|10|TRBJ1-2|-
CSASVDTYTF
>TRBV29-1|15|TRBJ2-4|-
CSVGDFNLAKNIQYF
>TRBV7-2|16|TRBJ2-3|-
CASSYGTSGRGDTQYF
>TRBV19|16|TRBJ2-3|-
CASAGTSGSFTDTQYF
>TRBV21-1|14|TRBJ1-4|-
CASSPTGTNEKLFF
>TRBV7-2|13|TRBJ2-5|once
CASSLSLGETQYF
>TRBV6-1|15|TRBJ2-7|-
CASSEAGGALYEQYF
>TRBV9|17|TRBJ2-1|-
CASSVEGIGRAGNEQFF
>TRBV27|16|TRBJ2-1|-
CASSLSGRRSYNEQFF
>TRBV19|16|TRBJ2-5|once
CASSIRSGGVEETQYF
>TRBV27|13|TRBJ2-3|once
CASGRDYTDTQYF
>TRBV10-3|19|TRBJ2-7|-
CAISETGLAGGRVGYEQYF
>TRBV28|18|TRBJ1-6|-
CASSLLRGGFSYNSPLHF
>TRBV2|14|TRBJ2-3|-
CASTGERGTDTQYF
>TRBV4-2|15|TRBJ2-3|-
CASSQDNRLTPNPIF
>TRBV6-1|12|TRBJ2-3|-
CASSSETDTQYF
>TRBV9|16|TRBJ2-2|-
CASSVAGLVVTGELFF
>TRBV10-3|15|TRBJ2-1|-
CAISPGQGTHNEQFF
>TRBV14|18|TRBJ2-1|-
CASSQDGPLAGVGNEQFF
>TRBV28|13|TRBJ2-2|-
CASSLRNTGELFF
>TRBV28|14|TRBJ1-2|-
CASSSPATGYGYTF
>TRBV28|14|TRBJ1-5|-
CASNRVADHQPQHF